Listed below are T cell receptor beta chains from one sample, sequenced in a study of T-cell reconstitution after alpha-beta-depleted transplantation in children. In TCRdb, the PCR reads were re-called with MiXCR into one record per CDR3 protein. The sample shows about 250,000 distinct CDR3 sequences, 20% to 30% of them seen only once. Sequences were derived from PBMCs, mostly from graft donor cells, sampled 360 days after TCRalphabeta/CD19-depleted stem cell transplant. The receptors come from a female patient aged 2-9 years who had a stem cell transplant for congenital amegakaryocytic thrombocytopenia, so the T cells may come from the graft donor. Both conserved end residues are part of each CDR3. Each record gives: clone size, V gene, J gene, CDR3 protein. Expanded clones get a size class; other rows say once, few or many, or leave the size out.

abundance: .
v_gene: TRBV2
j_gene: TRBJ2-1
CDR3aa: CASSVGRLAGGLTRGEQFF

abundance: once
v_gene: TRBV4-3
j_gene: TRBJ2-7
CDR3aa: CASSHGRAYEQYF

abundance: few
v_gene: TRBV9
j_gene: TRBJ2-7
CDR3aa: CASSVGGAPYEQYF

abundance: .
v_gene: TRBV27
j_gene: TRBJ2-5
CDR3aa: CASSSRRTIQETRYF

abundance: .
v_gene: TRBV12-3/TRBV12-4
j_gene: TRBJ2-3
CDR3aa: CASSVGTANTQYF

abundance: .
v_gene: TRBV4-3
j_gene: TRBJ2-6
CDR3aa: CASSRRSSGLNSGANVLTF

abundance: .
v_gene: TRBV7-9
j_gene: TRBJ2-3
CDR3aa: CASSFGGAQYF

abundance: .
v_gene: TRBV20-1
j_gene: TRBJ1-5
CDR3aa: CSARGRGRVSQPQHF

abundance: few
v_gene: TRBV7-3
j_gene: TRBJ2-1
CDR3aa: CASGTSGGNEQFF

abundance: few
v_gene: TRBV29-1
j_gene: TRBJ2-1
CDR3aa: CSVAGAGGINEQFF

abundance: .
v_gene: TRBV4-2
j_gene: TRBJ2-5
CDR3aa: CASSRTSGGALETQYF

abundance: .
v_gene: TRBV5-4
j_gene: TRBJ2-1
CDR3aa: CASSFEPREQFF

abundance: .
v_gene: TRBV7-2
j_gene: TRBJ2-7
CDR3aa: CASSPRTGSREQYF

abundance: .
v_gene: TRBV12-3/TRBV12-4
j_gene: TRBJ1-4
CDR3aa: CASSSYASYRLLEKLFF

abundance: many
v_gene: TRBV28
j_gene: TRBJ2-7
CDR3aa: CASSLSGYEQYF

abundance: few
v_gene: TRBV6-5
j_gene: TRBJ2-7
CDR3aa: CASSYSTLAVSYEQYF

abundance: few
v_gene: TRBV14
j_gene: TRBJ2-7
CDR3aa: CASSQGVRDYEQYF

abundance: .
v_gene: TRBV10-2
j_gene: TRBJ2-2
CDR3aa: CASESGVLGELFF

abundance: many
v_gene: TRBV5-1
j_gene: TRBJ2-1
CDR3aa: CASSLVAHNEQFF

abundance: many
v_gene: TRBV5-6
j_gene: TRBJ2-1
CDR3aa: CASSSTYNEQFF

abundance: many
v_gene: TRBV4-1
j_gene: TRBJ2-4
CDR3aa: CASSQETSSLAKNIQYF

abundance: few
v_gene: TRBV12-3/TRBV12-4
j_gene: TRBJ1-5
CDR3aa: CASRHGQNNQPQHF

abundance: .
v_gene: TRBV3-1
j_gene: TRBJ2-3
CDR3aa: CASSPTLTDTQYF

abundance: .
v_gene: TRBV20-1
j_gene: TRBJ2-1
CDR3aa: CSALKGALSYNEQFF

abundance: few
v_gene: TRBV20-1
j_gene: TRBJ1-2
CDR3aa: CSASWQGVGVGYTF

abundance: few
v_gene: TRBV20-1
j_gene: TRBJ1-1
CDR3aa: CSAERLGVNTEAFF

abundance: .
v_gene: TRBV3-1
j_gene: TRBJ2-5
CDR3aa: CASSQGWDPSYF

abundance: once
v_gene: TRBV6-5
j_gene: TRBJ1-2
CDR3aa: CASSFEGRYGYTF

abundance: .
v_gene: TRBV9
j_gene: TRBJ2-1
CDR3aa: CASSADSAYNEQFF

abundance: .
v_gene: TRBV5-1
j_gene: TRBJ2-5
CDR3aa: CASSSPGRETQYF

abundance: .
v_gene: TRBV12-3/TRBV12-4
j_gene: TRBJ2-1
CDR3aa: CASNPTRGNEQFF

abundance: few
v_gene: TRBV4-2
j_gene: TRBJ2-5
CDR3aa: CASSPTSGGLGETQYF

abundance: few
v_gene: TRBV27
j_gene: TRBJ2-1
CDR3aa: CASSLLAGVYNEQFF

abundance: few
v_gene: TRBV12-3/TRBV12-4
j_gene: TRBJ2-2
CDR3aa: CASSLIPTGWAGELFF

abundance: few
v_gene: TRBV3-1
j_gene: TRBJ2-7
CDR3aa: CASSQGWGNADEQYF

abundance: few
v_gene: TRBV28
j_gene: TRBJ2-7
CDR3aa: CASSFFNFWGKIHYEQYF

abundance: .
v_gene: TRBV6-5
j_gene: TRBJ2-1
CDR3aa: CASSYSKVGRDRGSNEQFF

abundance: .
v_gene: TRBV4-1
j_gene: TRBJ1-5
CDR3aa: CASSAWTGASNQPQHF

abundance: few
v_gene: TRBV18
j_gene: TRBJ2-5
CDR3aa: CASSPPQPMFQETQYF

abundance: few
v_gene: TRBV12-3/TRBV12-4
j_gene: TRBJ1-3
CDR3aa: CASSLDGAFGNTIYF

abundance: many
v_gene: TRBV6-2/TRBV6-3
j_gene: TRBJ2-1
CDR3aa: CASSYQEHNEQFF

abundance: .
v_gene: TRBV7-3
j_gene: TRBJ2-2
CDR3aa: CASSLGASGSAGELFF

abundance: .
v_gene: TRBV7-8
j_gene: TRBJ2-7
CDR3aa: CASSPGQVYYEQYF

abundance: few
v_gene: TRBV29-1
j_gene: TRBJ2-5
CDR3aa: CSVDFSQETQYF

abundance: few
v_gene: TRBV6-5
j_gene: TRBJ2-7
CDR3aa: CASSFPRRDSRAPYEQYF

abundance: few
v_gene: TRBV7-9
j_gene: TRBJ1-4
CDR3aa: CASSLAGQRDEKLFF

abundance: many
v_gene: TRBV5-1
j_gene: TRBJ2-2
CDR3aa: CASSLGPNTGELFF

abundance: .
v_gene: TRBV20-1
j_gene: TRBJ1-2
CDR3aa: CSARSGQGYGYTF

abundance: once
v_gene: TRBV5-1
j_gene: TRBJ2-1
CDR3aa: CASSYRTLRDEQFF

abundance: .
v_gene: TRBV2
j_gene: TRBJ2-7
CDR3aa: CASSEEWHLGYEQYF

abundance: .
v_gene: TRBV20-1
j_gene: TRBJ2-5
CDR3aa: CSARSDSQETQYF